This entry lists 20 T cell receptor beta chains sequenced from one sample in a study of cytomegalovirus exposure and HLA in healthy donors. Sequenced by immunoSEQ multiplex PCR; TCRdb stores in-frame clones only, minus some. The sample has 150,000 to 200,000 clones, about 80% seen once. The sample consisted of PBMCs. The receptors come from a young man in good health and CMV-seropositive.

This clone was picked up a small number of times. The chain combines TRBV29-1 with TRBJ2-5; tentative D call: TRBD2 (6 bases). Germline lookup yields CDR1 SQVTM and CDR2 ANQGSEA. The V gene lost 4 bases and the J gene lost 6 bases, with 18 bases spanning the gap. The CDR3 runs 14 residues. The CDR3 bases are TGCAGCGTTGTACCCCGGGCAGGGAGGCAGACCCAGTACTTC. Protein product: CSVVPRAGRQTQYF. Full variable domain (rest looked up from reference TRBV29-1 and TRBJ2-5): SAVISQKPSRDICQRGTSLTIQCQVDSQVTMMFWYRQQPGQSLTLIATANQGSEATYESGFVIDKFPISRPNLTFSTLTVSNMSPEDSSIYLCSVVPRAGRQTQYFGPGTRLLVL.

The J gene is TRBJ1-2, the V gene TRBV28; 7 bases line up with TRBD1. This CDR3 spans 14 amino acids. Germline CDR1 is MDHEN and CDR2 is SYDVKM. J gave up 8 bases and V 1 base, and 7 bases lay outside the gene matches. The CDR3 protein is CASSLSRGRRGYTF. CDR3 nucleotide sequence: TGTGCCAGCAGTTTATCGAGGGGGCGTAGGGGCTACACCTTC.

This clone was seen just once. The rearrangement links TRBV6-4 to TRBJ2-7; 7 bases are a match to TRBD1. The germline V gene encodes CDR1 MRHNA and CDR2 SNTAGT. The trim removed 3 bases at V and 2 bases at J, leaving 13 bases unmatched. The CDR3 extends over 17 amino acids. The CDR3 coding sequence is TGTGCCAGCAGTGAAAGGGGGACAGAAGAAAGACCCTACGAGCAGTACTTC. It is translated as CASSERGTEERPYEQYF.

Many counts were recorded for this clone. The J gene is TRBJ2-2, the V gene TRBV7-3; TRBD1 is a possible D gene (5 bases). V lost 3 bases and J lost 3, with 5 bases in between. The CDR3 has 13 residues. CDR1 is SGHTA and CDR2 is FQGTGA in the germline V gene. The CDR3 region is CASSFRDTGELFF. For the CDR3, the DNA is TGTGCCAGCAGCTTCAGGGACACCGGGGAGCTGTTTTTT.

The J gene is TRBJ2-3, the V gene TRBV7-7; 10 bases are shared with TRBD2. The germline gives CDR1 SSHAT, CDR2 FNYEAQ (reference sequence). V lost 5 bases to trimming and J lost 4 bases; unmatched junction nucleotides: 9. This CDR3 comprises 16 residues. The chain's CDR3 is CASSPSLAGVPDTQYF. The CDR3 DNA reads as TGTGCCAGCAGCCCTTCCCTAGCGGGAGTTCCAGATACGCAGTATTTT.

The chain links TRBV2 to TRBJ2-3; 7 nucleotides agree with TRBD1. V gave up 5 bases and J gave up 4 bases; unmatched junction bases: 12. Looked up from germline, CDR1 is SNHLY and CDR2 is FYNNEI. This CDR3 contains 16 residues. The CDR3 DNA is TGTGCCAGCAGTTTCCGGGACAGAGAACTCCCAGATACGCAGTATTTT. Translation: CASSFRDRELPDTQYF.

This clone showed up just once. The chain joins TRBV5-1 to TRBJ2-1; the match to TRBD2 covers 7 bases. The V and J ends lost 6 bases and 6 bases, in that order; junction bases with no gene match: 15. This CDR3 spans 16 amino acids. Germline V gene sequence: CDR1 SGHRS, CDR2 YFSETQ. Written as DNA, the CDR3 is TGCGCCAGCATGCTGGCTAGCGGAGGTATCTTCAATGAGCAGTTCTTC. This sequence encodes CASMLASGGIFNEQFF.

The CDR3 coding sequence is TGTGCCAGCAGTGCCCGAGCGGCCTACTACGAGCAGTACTTC. Translation: CASSARAAYYEQYF. The rearrangement uses TRBV2 and TRBJ2-7; D possibly corresponds to TRBD2 (5 bases). The germline gives CDR1 SNHLY, CDR2 FYNNEI. V gave up 4 bases and J gave up 3 bases, with 13 bases separating them. The CDR3 length is 14 residues. Full variable domain (missing parts from reference TRBV2 and TRBJ2-7): EPEVTQTPSHQVTQMGQEVILRCVPISNHLYFYWYRQILGQKVEFLVSFYNNEISEKSEIFDDQFSVERPDGSNFTLKIRSTKLEDSAMYFCASSARAAYYEQYFGPGTRLTVT.

The chain uses TRBV15 and TRBJ2-6, with a weak D call TRBD1 (5 bases). Trimming left V 3 bases short and J 12 bases short, with 12 bases between. Germline V CDR1 and CDR2: LNHNV, YYDKDF (reference sequence). The CDR3 totals 13 residues. The CDR3 sequence is CATSSLGRGVLTF. The CDR3 DNA follows: TGTGCCACCAGCAGTCTCGGAAGGGGCGTCCTGACTTTC. Using reference TRBV15 and TRBJ2-6 for the parts outside the CDR3, the full variable domain is DAMVIQNPRYQVTQFGKPVTLSCSQTLNHNVMYWYQQKSSQAPKLLFHYYDKDFNNEADTPDNFQSRRPNTSFCFLDIRSPGLGDTAMYLCATSSLGRGVLTFGAGSRLTVL.

The chain recombines TRBV5-1 with TRBJ2-4; D is unresolved. V lost 0 bases to trimming and J lost 5 bases, with 18 bases between them. Germline loops: CDR1 SGHRS, CDR2 YFSETQ. This CDR3 comprises 17 residues. The CDR3 bases are TGCGCCAGCAGCTTGGGGTTGGTGGGCTCCGATCAAAACATTCAGTACTTC. Translated: CASSLGLVGSDQNIQYF.

The rearrangement links TRBV25-1 to TRBJ1-1; the D gene is possibly TRBD1 (5 bases). The CDR3 is made up of 13 amino acids. Germline V gene sequence: CDR1 MGHDK, CDR2 SYGVNS. V was clipped by 4 bases and J by 5 bases, with 11 bases between them. The chain's CDR3 is CASSGVGGTEAFF. The DNA for the CDR3 is TGTGCCAGCAGTGGGGTGGGGGGAACTGAAGCTTTCTTT. The whole variable domain, remainder taken from reference TRBV25-1 and TRBJ1-1, is EADIYQTPRYLVIGTGKKITLECSQTMGHDKMYWYQQDPGMELHLIHYSYGVNSTEKGDLSSESTVSRIRTEHFPLTLESARPSHTSQYLCASSGVGGTEAFFGQGTRLTVV.

The chain combines TRBV9 with TRBJ2-7, with TRBD2 matching over 9 bases. V was pared by 4 bases and J by 1 base, with 24 bases of the junction left unmatched. CDR3 length: 21 residues. CDR1 and CDR2 (germline): SGDLS, YYNGEE. The CDR3 protein is CASSPHLVGLAGPNPSYEQYF. The CDR3 DNA follows: TGTGCCAGCAGCCCTCACCTAGTTGGGCTAGCGGGACCTAACCCTTCCTACGAGCAGTACTTC.

The J gene is TRBJ2-1, the V gene TRBV5-1; 14 bases line up with TRBD2. The ends lost 0 bases at V and 7 bases at J; junction bases unmatched: 3. This CDR3 is built from 16 residues. The germline gives CDR1 SGHRS, CDR2 YFSETQ. The CDR3 sequence is CASSLDGTSGRNEQFF. The CDR3 DNA reads as TGCGCCAGCAGCTTGGATGGGACTAGCGGGAGAAATGAGCAGTTCTTC. The full variable domain, rest sourced from reference TRBV5-1 and TRBJ2-1, is KAGVTQTPRYLIKTRGQQVTLSCSPISGHRSVSWYQQTPGQGLQFLFEYFSETQRNKGNFPGRFSGRQFSNSRSEMNVSTLELGDSALYLCASSLDGTSGRNEQFFGPGTRLTVL.

This clone was seen only once. V gene TRBV29-1 combines with J gene TRBJ1-5, with 9 nucleotides matching TRBD1. Germline CDR1 SQVTM, CDR2 ANQGSEA. This CDR3 is 13 amino acids long. V lost 4 bases, J lost 6 bases, and 4 bases stayed unmatched. In DNA, the CDR3 is TGCAGCGTTGGGACAGGGGTTTCTCAGCCCCAGCATTTT. Protein sequence: CSVGTGVSQPQHF.

This clone has just a few counts. J is TRBJ2-2 and V is TRBV6-5, with 7 bases fitting TRBD1. CDR3 length: 15 residues. The germline V gene has CDR1 MNHEY and CDR2 SVGAGI. Trimming at V came to 7 bases and at J to 5 bases, leaving 10 bases not matched to a gene. CDR3 amino acids: CASKDRGLVTGELFF. CDR3 bases: TGTGCCAGCAAAGATAGGGGGCTTGTGACCGGGGAGCTGTTTTTT.

CDR3 in DNA: TGTGCCAGCAGTTTGGGCCCCGATAGATACGAGCAGTACTTC. The encoded protein is CASSLGPDRYEQYF. V usage is TRBV6-4 and J usage is TRBJ2-7; no firm D call. The CDR3 spans 14 residues. Germline assignment: CDR1 MRHNA and CDR2 SNTAGT. Deletions cut 5 bases from V and 4 bases from J, with 15 bases between.

The CDR3 spells CASRRGRGYGYTF. The CDR3 bases are TGTGCCAGCAGAAGGGGGCGCGGCTATGGCTACACCTTC. The chain links TRBV19 to TRBJ1-2, with TRBD1 matching 7 bases. Germline V gene data show CDR1 as LNHDA and CDR2 as SQIVND (reference sequence). This CDR3 spans 13 amino acids. Trimming removed 9 bases from V and 4 bases from J; junction bases left unmatched: 8.

V and J are TRBV7-9 and TRBJ2-7; 8 nucleotides agree with TRBD2. Trimming took 1 base from V and 3 from J; bases not matched to a gene: 8. Germline loops: CDR1 SEHNR, CDR2 FQNEAQ (reference sequence). CDR3 size: 16 residues. CDR3 residues: CASSLESTSGFYEQYF. CDR3 coding DNA: TGTGCCAGCAGCTTAGAATCCACTAGCGGATTCTACGAGCAGTACTTC.

The V call is TRBV5-1, the J call TRBJ2-1; no reliable D call. The V end lost 0 bases, the J end lost 5 bases, and 6 bases lay between the germline ends. The CDR3 totals 13 residues. In germline, CDR1 is SGHRS, CDR2 YFSETQ. The CDR3 reads CASSLGANNEQFF. The CDR3 DNA sequence: TGCGCCAGCAGCTTGGGCGCAAACAATGAGCAGTTCTTC.

The chain carries TRBV7-7 and TRBJ2-1, with D perhaps TRBD2 (6 bases). V lost 1 base to trimming and J lost 8 bases, with 18 bases between them. Germline loops: CDR1 SSHAT, CDR2 FNYEAQ (reference sequence). The CDR3 loop spans 16 amino acids. CDR3 amino acids: CASSLGPGAGGHEQFF. The CDR3 DNA follows: TGTGCCAGCAGCTTAGGGCCCGGGGCCGGAGGGCATGAGCAGTTCTTC.